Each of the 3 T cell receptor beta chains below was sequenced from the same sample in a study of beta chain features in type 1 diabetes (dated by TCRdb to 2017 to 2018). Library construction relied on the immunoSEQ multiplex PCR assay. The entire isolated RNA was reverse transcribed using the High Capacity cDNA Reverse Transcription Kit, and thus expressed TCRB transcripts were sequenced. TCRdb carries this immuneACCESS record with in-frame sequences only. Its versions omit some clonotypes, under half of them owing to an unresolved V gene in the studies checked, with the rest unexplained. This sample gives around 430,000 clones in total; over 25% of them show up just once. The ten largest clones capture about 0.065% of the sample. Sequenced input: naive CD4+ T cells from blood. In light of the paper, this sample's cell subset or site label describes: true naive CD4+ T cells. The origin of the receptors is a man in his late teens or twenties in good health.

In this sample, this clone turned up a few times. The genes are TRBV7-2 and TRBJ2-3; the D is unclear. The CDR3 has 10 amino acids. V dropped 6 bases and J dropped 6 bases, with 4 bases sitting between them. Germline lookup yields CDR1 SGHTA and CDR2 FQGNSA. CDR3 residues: CASRDDTQYF. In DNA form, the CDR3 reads TGTGCCAGCAGAGACGATACGCAGTATTTT. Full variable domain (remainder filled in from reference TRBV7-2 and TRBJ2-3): GAGVSQSPSNKVTEKGKDVELRCDPISGHTALYWYRQSLGQGLEFLIYFQGNSAPDKSGLPSDRFSAERTGGSVSTLTIQRTQQEDSAVYLCASRDDTQYFGPGTRLTVL.

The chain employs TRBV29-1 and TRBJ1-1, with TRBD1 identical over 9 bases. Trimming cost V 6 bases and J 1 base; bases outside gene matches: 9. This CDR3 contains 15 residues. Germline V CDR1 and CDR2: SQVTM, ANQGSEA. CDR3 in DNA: TGCAGCGTAGCCTGGACAGGGGCTCCGAACACTGAAGCTTTCTTT. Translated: CSVAWTGAPNTEAFF.

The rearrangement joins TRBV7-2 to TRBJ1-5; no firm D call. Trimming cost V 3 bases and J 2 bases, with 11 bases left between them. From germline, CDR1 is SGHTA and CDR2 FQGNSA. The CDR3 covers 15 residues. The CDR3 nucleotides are TGTGCCAGCAGCTTGACTTCGGCGGGCAATCAGCCCCAGCATTTT. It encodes CASSLTSAGNQPQHF.